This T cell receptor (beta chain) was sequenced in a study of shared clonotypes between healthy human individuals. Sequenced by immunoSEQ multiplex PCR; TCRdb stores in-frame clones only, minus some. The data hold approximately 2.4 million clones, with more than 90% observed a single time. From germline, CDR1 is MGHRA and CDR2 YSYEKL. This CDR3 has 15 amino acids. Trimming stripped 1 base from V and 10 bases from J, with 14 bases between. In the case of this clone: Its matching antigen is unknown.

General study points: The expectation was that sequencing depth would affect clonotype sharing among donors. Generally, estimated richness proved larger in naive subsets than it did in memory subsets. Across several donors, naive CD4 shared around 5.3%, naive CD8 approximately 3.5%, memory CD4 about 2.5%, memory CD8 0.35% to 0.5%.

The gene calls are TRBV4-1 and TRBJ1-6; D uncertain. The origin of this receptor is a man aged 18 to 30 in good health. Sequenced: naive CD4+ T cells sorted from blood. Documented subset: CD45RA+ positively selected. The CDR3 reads CASSQAAFLGSPLHF. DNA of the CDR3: TGCGCCAGCAGCCAAGCAGCATTCCTAGGATCACCCCTCCACTTT.